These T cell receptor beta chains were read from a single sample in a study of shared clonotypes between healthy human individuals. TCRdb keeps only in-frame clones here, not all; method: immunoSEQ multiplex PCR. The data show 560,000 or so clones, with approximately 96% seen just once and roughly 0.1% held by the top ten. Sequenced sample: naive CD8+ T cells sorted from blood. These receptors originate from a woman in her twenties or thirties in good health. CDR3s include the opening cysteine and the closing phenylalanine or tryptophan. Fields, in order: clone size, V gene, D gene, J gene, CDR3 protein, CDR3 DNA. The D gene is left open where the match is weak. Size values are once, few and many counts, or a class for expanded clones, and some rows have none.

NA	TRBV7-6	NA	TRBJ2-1	CASSLKPAGSSYNEQFF	TGTGCCAGCAGCTTAAAGCCGGCGGGGAGCTCCTACAATGAGCAGTTCTTC
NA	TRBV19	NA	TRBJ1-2	CASTMEKGLYGYTF	TGTGCCAGTACCATGGAGAAGGGTCTCTATGGCTACACCTTC
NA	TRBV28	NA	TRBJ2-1	CASSLGQYYNEQFF	TGTGCCAGCAGTCTAGGACAGTACTACAATGAGCAGTTCTTC
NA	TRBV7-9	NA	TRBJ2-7	CASSLAITGSEQYF	TGTGCCAGCAGCTTAGCTATAACAGGGAGCGAGCAGTACTTC
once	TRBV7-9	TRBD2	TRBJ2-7	CASSFKGGEGPLSYEQYF	TGTGCCAGCAGCTTCAAGGGTGGGGAGGGGCCCCTCTCATACGAGCAGTACTTC
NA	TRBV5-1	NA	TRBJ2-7	CASSLAGKPYEQYF	TGCGCCAGCAGCTTGGCCGGGAAACCCTACGAGCAGTACTTC
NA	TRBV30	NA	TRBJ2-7	CAWSVPGYPLYEQYF	TGTGCCTGGAGTGTACCGGGCTACCCCCTCTACGAGCAGTACTTC
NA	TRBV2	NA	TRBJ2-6	CASSDSGFGANVLTF	TGTGCCAGCAGTGATTCAGGGTTTGGGGCCAACGTCCTGACTTTC
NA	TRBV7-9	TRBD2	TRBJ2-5	CASSLALGLAGTPQETQYF	TGTGCCAGCAGCTTAGCGTTAGGACTAGCGGGAACCCCGCAAGAGACCCAGTACTTC
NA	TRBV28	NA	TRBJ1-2	CASSSGTQPYGYTF	TGTGCCAGCAGTTCCGGGACACAGCCTTATGGCTACACCTTC
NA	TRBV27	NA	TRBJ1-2	CASSSAASYGYTF	TGTGCCAGCAGTTCGGCCGCTTCCTACGGCTACACCTTC
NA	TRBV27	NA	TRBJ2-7	CASSFVGGNYEQYF	TGTGCCAGCAGTTTTGTAGGGGGGAACTACGAGCAGTACTTC
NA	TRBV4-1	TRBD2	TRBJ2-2	CASSQEPPKREGTGELFF	TGCGCCAGCAGCCAAGAACCCCCCAAGCGGGAGGGCACCGGGGAGCTGTTTTTT
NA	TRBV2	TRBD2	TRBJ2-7	CASKAGGGYEQYF	TGTGCCAGCAAGGCGGGAGGGGGCTACGAGCAGTACTTC
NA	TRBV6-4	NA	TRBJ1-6	CASSVIAEPGNSPLHF	TGTGCCAGCAGTGTGATCGCAGAGCCGGGGAATTCACCCCTCCACTTT
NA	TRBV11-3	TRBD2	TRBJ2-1	CASSPTSGRRNEQFF	TGTGCCAGCAGCCCTACTAGCGGGAGGAGGAATGAGCAGTTCTTC
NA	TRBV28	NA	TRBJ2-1	CASSPTVLGNEQFF	TGTGCCAGCAGTCCAACGGTCCTAGGTAATGAGCAGTTCTTC
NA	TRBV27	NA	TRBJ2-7	CASSFGVQYEQYF	TGTGCCAGCAGTTTCGGGGTGCAGTACGAGCAGTACTTC
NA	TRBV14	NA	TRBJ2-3	CASSLPITDTQYF	TGTGCCAGCAGCCTACCTATTACAGATACGCAGTATTTT
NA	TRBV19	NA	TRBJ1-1	CASSIRPGVLLNTEAFF	TGTGCCAGTAGTATCCGGCCAGGGGTCCTTCTGAACACTGAAGCTTTCTTT
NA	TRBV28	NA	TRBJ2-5	CASSFRGYQETQYF	TGTGCCAGCAGTTTTAGGGGGTACCAAGAGACCCAGTACTTC
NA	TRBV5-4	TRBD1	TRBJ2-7	CASSSGQYEQYF	TGTGCCAGCAGCTCGGGACAGTACGAGCAGTACTTC
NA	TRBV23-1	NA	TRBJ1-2	CASSQAPPAKRSYGYTF	TGCGCCAGCAGTCAGGCGCCCCCGGCTAAGAGGAGCTATGGCTACACCTTC
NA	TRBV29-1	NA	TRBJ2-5	CSANGRGPLETQYF	TGCAGCGCTAATGGGCGGGGACCTCTGGAGACCCAGTACTTC
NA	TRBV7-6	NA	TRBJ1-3	CASSLGTSGNTIYF	TGTGCCAGCAGCTTAGGGACCTCTGGAAACACCATATATTTT
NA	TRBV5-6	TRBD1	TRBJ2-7	CASSLGTDFGEQYF	TGTGCCAGCAGCCTAGGGACAGACTTCGGCGAGCAGTACTTC
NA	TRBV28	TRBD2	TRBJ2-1	CASSRLAGAYNEQFF	TGTGCCAGCAGTCGACTAGCGGGAGCTTACAATGAGCAGTTCTTC
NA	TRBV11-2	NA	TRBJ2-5	CASSRTVKETQYF	TGTGCCAGCAGTAGGACTGTTAAAGAGACCCAGTACTTC
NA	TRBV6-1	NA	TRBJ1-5	CASRGDSGNQPQHF	TGTGCCAGCAGGGGGGACTCGGGCAATCAGCCCCAGCATTTT
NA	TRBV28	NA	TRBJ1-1	CASRRQVSNTEAFF	TGTGCCAGCAGAAGACAGGTGTCCAACACTGAAGCTTTCTTT
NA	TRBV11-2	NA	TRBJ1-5	CASSYGGEGNQPQHF	TGTGCCAGCAGTTACGGTGGGGAGGGCAATCAGCCCCAGCATTTT
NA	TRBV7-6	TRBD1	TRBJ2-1	CASTVTGMYNEQFF	TGTGCCAGCACCGTGACAGGGATGTACAATGAGCAGTTCTTC
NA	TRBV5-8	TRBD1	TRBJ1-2	CASSKQGQGIRGYTF	TGTGCCAGCAGCAAACAGGGACAGGGGATACGTGGCTACACCTTC
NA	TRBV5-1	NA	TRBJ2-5	CASSDPTGEATQYF	TGCGCCAGCAGCGATCCTACAGGGGAGGCGACCCAGTACTTC
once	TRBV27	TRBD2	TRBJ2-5	CASSPLSLTSGRETQYF	TGTGCCAGCAGTCCTTTATCCCTGACTAGCGGGAGAGAGACCCAGTACTTC
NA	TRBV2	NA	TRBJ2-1	CASSESPGVVYEQFF	TGTGCCAGCAGTGAAAGTCCGGGAGTAGTCTATGAGCAGTTCTTC
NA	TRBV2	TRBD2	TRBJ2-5	CASSWLAGDETQYF	TGTGCCAGCAGTTGGCTAGCGGGAGATGAGACCCAGTACTTC
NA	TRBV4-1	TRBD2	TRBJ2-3	CASSQGLPEVAGGWQYF	TGCGCCAGCAGCCAAGGTCTCCCCGAGGTAGCGGGAGGTTGGCAGTATTTT
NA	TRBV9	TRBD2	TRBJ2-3	CASSEVVGTSGRYTDTQYF	TGTGCCAGCAGCGAAGTGGTGGGGACTAGCGGGAGGTACACAGATACGCAGTATTTT
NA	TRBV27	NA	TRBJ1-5	CASSDNSNQPQHF	TGTGCCAGCAGTGATAATAGCAATCAGCCCCAGCATTTT
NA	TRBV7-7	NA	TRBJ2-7	CASEWAGKRPEAYEQYF	TGTGCCAGCGAATGGGCGGGGAAAAGACCGGAGGCCTACGAGCAGTACTTC
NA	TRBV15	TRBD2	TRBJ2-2	CATGDSGTVGELFF	TGTGCCACCGGAGATAGCGGGACTGTCGGGGAGCTGTTTTTT
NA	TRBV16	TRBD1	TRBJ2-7	CASSQSAGTGGYEQYF	TGTGCCAGCAGCCAATCAGCCGGGACAGGGGGCTACGAGCAGTACTTC
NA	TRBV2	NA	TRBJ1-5	CASNEDSTNQPQHF	TGTGCCAGCAACGAGGACAGTACGAATCAGCCCCAGCATTTT
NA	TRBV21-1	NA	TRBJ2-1	CALFGINEQFF	TGTGCCCTATTTGGCATCAATGAGCAGTTCTTC
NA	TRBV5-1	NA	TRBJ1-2	CASRMPGRRGYTF	TGCGCCAGCAGAATGCCGGGACGTAGGGGCTACACCTTC
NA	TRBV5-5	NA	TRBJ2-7	CASSSEVGWFDEQYF	TGTGCCAGCAGCTCGGAAGTTGGGTGGTTCGACGAGCAGTACTTC
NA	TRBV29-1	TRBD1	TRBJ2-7	CSVEAEATGHPSYEQYF	TGCAGCGTTGAAGCCGAAGCGACAGGGCACCCCTCCTACGAGCAGTACTTC
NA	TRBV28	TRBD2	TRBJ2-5	CASSRGLAAPEETQYF	TGTGCCAGCAGCCGAGGACTAGCGGCCCCCGAAGAGACCCAGTACTTC
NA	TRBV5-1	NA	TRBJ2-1	CASSGSANLYNEQFF	TGCGCCAGCAGCGGCTCCGCCAACCTATACAATGAGCAGTTCTTC
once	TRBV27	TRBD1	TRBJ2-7	CASSLWGQRYEQYF	TGTGCCAGCAGTTTATGGGGACAGAGGTACGAGCAGTACTTC
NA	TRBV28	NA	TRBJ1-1	CASSPGGENTEAFF	TGTGCCAGCAGTCCGGGCGGGGAGAACACTGAAGCTTTCTTT
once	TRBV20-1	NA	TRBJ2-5	CSAPRETQYF	TGCAGTGCCCCCCGCGAGACCCAGTACTTC
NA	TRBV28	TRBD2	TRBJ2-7	CASSLWGGEVAGGPDPYEQYF	TGTGCCAGCAGTTTATGGGGAGGGGAGGTAGCGGGAGGGCCTGATCCCTACGAGCAGTACTTC
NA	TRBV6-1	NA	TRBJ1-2	CASSHKQGGNYGYTF	TGTGCCAGCAGTCACAAACAGGGAGGAAACTATGGTTACACCTTC
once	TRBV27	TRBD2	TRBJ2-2	CASRNLSGSGYTGELFF	TGTGCCAGCAGGAACCTTAGCGGGAGTGGGTACACCGGGGAGCTGTTTTTT
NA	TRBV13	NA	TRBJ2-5	CASSSIGETQYF	TGTGCCAGCAGCTCCATAGGCGAGACCCAGTACTTC